The 7 T cell receptor beta chains reported below all come from one sample, sequenced in a study of CXCR3-negative and CXCR3-positive naive CD8 T cells. The study made its TRB cDNA libraries by 5' RACE, adding UMI labels. TCRdb re-called the 5' RACE reads and gives one entry per CDR3 protein, without DNA. Recorded for this sample: 140,000 to 150,000 distinct CDR3 sequences. Antigen specificity for these receptors is unknown. Study-level points and caveats: Greater hydrophobicity was found in TRB CDR3s of CXCR3-positive naive cells than of CXCR3-negative naive cells.

Sequenced: naive CXCR3+ CD8+ T cells from blood. Subset: CD45RO-CCR7+CD27+CD95- naive CD8+ T cells expressing CXCR3 (TNR3+). The receptors were sampled from a human donor in good health. Some clones in this sample may be carry-over from other donors' samples.

This sequence joins TRBV28 and TRBJ2-3; TCRdb proposes TRBD1, but this gene call is untestable without DNA. The CDR3 covers 13 residues. CDR1 and CDR2 from the germline V gene are MDHEN and SYDVKM. The CDR3 sequence is CASNPDNTDTQYF.

The chain couples TRBV13 to TRBJ2-7; TCRdb's assignment of TRBD2 cannot be checked, as there is no DNA. Germline V gene data show CDR1 as PRHDT and CDR2 as FYEKMQ (reference sequence). The CDR3 runs to 14 residues. The CDR3 sequence: CASSGTSGGYEQYF. The variable domain in full, completed from reference TRBV13 and TRBJ2-7, reads AAGVIQSPRHLIKEKRETATLKCYPIPRHDTVYWYQQGPGQDPQFLISFYEKMQSDKGSIPDRFSAQQFSDYHSELNMSSLELGDSALYFCASSGTSGGYEQYFGPGTRLTVT.

The chain combines TRBV29-1 with TRBJ2-7; TCRdb calls TRBD1, which cannot be checked without DNA. Germline lookup yields CDR1 SQVTM and CDR2 ANQGSEA. This CDR3 region has 13 residues. The chain's CDR3 is CSVQIAGRYEQYF.

This chain connects TRBV15 to TRBJ1-1; TCRdb gives TRBD1 as the D gene, but with no DNA this cannot be confirmed. The germline gives CDR1 LNHNV, CDR2 YYDKDF (reference sequence). This CDR3 has 13 amino acids. This CDR3 is CATSSTGSTEAFF.

This sequence joins TRBV4-3 and TRBJ1-1. Germline CDR1 is LGHNA and CDR2 is YSLEER. The CDR3 is 15 residues long. The CDR3: CASSQEKGMNTEAFF.

The genes are TRBV25-1 and TRBJ1-2. The CDR3 covers 13 residues. The V gene's germline CDR1 is MGHDK and CDR2 SYGVNS. CDR3: CASSEWEGVGYTF.

V is TRBV29-1 and J is TRBJ1-6; as DNA is missing, the TRBD1 call by TCRdb cannot be tested. The CDR3 has 13 residues. Germline-derived CDR1 and CDR2 are SQVTM and ANQGSEA. The CDR3 sequence: CSVRDGYNSPLHF.